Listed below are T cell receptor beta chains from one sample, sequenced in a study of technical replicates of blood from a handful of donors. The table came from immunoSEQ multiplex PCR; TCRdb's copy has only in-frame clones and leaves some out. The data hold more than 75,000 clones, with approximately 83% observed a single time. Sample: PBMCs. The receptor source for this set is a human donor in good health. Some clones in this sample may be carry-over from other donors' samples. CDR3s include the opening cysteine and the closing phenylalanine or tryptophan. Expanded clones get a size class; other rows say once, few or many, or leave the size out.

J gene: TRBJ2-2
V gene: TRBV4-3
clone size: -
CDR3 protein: CASSQDRWELFF

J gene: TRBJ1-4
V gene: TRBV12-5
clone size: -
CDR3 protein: CASGTGTTNEKLFF

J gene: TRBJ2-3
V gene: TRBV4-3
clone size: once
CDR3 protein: CASSHNPQGQPTDTQYF

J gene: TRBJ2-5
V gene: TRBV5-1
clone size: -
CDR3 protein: CASSSSSGGETQYF

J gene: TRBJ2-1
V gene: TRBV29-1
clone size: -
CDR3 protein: CSVGSSLRVSNNEQFF

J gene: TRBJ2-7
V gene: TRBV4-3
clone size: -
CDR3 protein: CASSQETSSYEQYF

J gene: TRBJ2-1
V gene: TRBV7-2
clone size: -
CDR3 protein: CASSLRWTGGGDEQFF

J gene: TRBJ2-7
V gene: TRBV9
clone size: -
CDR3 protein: CASRRRSSPFYEQYF

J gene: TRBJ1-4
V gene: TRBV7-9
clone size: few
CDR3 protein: CASSLASVKYGKLFF

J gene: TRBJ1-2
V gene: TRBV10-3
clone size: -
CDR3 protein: CAISDRVFSF